This is a list of T cell receptor beta chains from one sample in a study of beta chain features in type 1 diabetes. Only in-frame clones appear in the TCRdb table, and some are missing; sequencing was by immunoSEQ multiplex PCR. Found here are more than 550,000 clones, over 13% of them singletons; the top ten hold 0.04%. Specimen: naive CD4+ T cells from blood. The receptors were sampled from a man younger than 30 with type 1 diabetes. Each CDR3 is given with its conserved first and last residue. D genes are given only for firm matches. Not every row has a clone size; where given, it reads once, few, many or a size class.

cdr3_nt,cdr3_aa,clone_size,d_call,v_call,j_call
TGCGCCAGCAGCTCGATGTCCGGCGCCGGAACCTACGAGCAGTACTTC,CASSSMSGAGTYEQYF,few,-,TRBV4-3,TRBJ2-7
TGCAGTGACCGGGGCCCCTACAATGAGCAGTTCTTC,CSDRGPYNEQFF,few,-,TRBV29-1,TRBJ2-1
TGCAGTGCCCATGGGGCCAACGTCCTGACTTTC,CSAHGANVLTF,few,-,TRBV20-1,TRBJ2-6
TGTGCCAGCAGTTATCAACAGGGGGCAACTGAAGCTTTCTTT,CASSYQQGATEAFF,-,TRBD1,TRBV5-4,TRBJ1-1
TGTGCCAGCAGTGAGGACAGGCCCGCTAACTATGGCTACACCTTC,CASSEDRPANYGYTF,few,TRBD1,TRBV2,TRBJ1-2
TGTGCTAGCAGCCCTGACAGGCAAGAGACCCAGTACTTC,CASSPDRQETQYF,few,-,TRBV7-7,TRBJ2-5
TGTGCCAGCAGTTCCGACAGGGGGTACGGCTACACCTTC,CASSSDRGYGYTF,-,TRBD1,TRBV6-5,TRBJ1-2
TGTGCCAGCAGCTCACAGGGAAGAGGGCTCCACTTT,CASSSQGRGLHF,-,-,TRBV7-8,TRBJ1-6
TGCGCCAGCAGCTCTCGAGAGGAGCAGTTCTTC,CASSSREEQFF,few,-,TRBV5-1,TRBJ2-1
TGTGCCAGCTCACCCGGAGGGTCAGGGGAGACCCAGTACTTC,CASSPGGSGETQYF,few,-,TRBV18,TRBJ2-5
TGTGCCAGCAGTGATATCAGGGGTGCAGATACGCAGTATTTT,CASSDIRGADTQYF,-,-,TRBV25-1,TRBJ2-3
TGCAGCTCTCGAGGAGGGTTGAACACTGAAGCTTTCTTT,CSSRGGLNTEAFF,-,-,TRBV29-1,TRBJ1-1
TGCGCCAGCGTGACAAGTCCGTTGTCCGGTGAAAAACTGTTTTTT,CASVTSPLSGEKLFF,few,-,TRBV5-1,TRBJ1-4
TGTGCCAGCAGCCCCGGGACAGGCAATCAGCCCCAGCATTTT,CASSPGTGNQPQHF,-,TRBD1,TRBV11-2,TRBJ1-5
TGTGCCAGCAGCGTAGAAGGGACTGGAAACACCATATATTTT,CASSVEGTGNTIYF,few,-,TRBV9,TRBJ1-3
TGTGCAAGTCGCTCAAAGAAGGGCACCCGCAAAACAACTAATGAAAAACTGTTTTTT,CASRSKKGTRKTTNEKLFF,-,-,TRBV12-2,TRBJ1-4
TGTGCCAGTAGTCACCCCCAGGGGGCAAGAGAGCAGTACTTC,CASSHPQGAREQYF,few,TRBD1,TRBV19,TRBJ2-7
TGTGCCAGCAGTTACTCGGCCCCCACAGATACGCAGTATTTT,CASSYSAPTDTQYF,-,-,TRBV6-6,TRBJ2-3
TGTGCCAGCAGTTACTCCGGACTGAGGGAGACCCAGTACTTC,CASSYSGLRETQYF,-,-,TRBV6-5,TRBJ2-5
TGTGCCAGCAGTGCGCGACGGAACAGGGGGGTAAACTATGGCTACACCTTC,CASSARRNRGVNYGYTF,-,TRBD1,TRBV6-1,TRBJ1-2
TGTGCCAGCTCACCCTCGACTAGGCGTGTGGCCAAAAACATTCAGTACTTC,CASSPSTRRVAKNIQYF,-,-,TRBV18,TRBJ2-4
TGTGCCAGCAGTGCAACAGGGCGAGAGACCCAGTACTTC,CASSATGRETQYF,-,-,TRBV28,TRBJ2-5
TGTGCCAGCAGCGTAACCGGGACTAGCGGCTACGAGCAGTACTTC,CASSVTGTSGYEQYF,few,TRBD2,TRBV9,TRBJ2-7
TGTGCCAGCAGCTTGAACGGGGGGGAAGAGACCCAGTACTTC,CASSLNGGEETQYF,few,TRBD2,TRBV7-2,TRBJ2-5
TGTGCCAGCAGCGTAGGCACAGGGTTTCACCAGCCCCAGCATTTT,CASSVGTGFHQPQHF,-,-,TRBV9,TRBJ1-5
TGTGCCACCAGCAGTACGACAGGGGGCTTTGAAAAACTGTTTTTT,CATSSTTGGFEKLFF,-,TRBD1,TRBV15,TRBJ1-4
TGTGCCAGCAGTCCCCGACAGGGTTTCACTGGGGCCAACGTCCTGACTTTC,CASSPRQGFTGANVLTF,few,TRBD1,TRBV27,TRBJ2-6
TGCAGCGTCGGCCCCACGGGGTACGAGCAGTACTTC,CSVGPTGYEQYF,-,-,TRBV29-1,TRBJ2-7
TGTGCCAGTAGTCGGACAGGGGGCAATCAGCCCCAGCATTTT,CASSRTGGNQPQHF,few,TRBD1,TRBV19,TRBJ1-5
TGTGCCAGCAGTTACTCGCGCGGGGTCACTGAAGCTTTCTTT,CASSYSRGVTEAFF,-,-,TRBV6-5,TRBJ1-1
TGCGCCAGCAGCTTGGACAGGGGGGGCCGGACCCAGTACTTC,CASSLDRGGRTQYF,-,-,TRBV5-1,TRBJ2-5
TGCGCCAGCAGTCCCTATGGGGGATCAGAGACCCAGTACTTC,CASSPYGGSETQYF,-,-,TRBV5-1,TRBJ2-5
TGCGCCAGCAGCCAAGATAACAGGGAGAATACGCAGTATTTT,CASSQDNRENTQYF,few,-,TRBV4-3,TRBJ2-3
TGTGCCATCAGTGATAGGGGGAACTATGGCTACACCTTC,CAISDRGNYGYTF,-,-,TRBV10-3,TRBJ1-2
TGCAGCGTTGCAACCCGGGACAGCAAAGGTGAAAAACTGTTTTTT,CSVATRDSKGEKLFF,-,TRBD1,TRBV29-1,TRBJ1-4